This T cell receptor (beta chain) was sequenced during a study of T cells in localized non-small cell lung cancer. Study-level points and caveats: A denser population of T cells in blood accompanied longer overall survival. In uninvolved adjacent lung, T cell clonality reached its highest value, exceeding tumor.

The CDR3 is 14 residues long. V lost 5 bases, J lost 10 bases, and 15 bases lay in between. CDR1 SGHTA and CDR2 FQGNSA come from the germline V gene. This clone turned up a few times. The antigen is undetermined. This table comes from immunoSEQ multiplex PCR, and its TCRdb copy is limited to in-frame clones, with some not included. Of 55,000 or so clones in the sample, 60% to 85% were seen once. The sequence was collected from a woman aged 35 to 70 with stage II lung adenocarcinoma. The sequencing here drew on PBMCs, taken before any cancer treatment. This sequence joins TRBV7-2 and TRBJ1-6; D is unclear. CDR3 amino acids: CASSPGPRGSPLHF. CDR3 bases: TGTGCCAGCAGCCCCGGGCCCCGCGGATCACCCCTCCACTTT.